One and the same sample provided the 27 T cell receptor beta chains below, sequenced in a study of blood T cell repertoires in COVID-19. Measured with immunoSEQ multiplex PCR; TCRdb has only the in-frame clones, and not every one. This sample has under 200,000 clones, with 80% to 95% found just once. The material sequenced was peripheral blood. Source of these receptors: a middle-aged man with acute or convalescent COVID-19.

This clone occurred a few times. The chain links TRBV6-1 to TRBJ1-5; 7 bases map to TRBD1. Germline lookup yields CDR1 MNHNS and CDR2 SASEGT. This CDR3 is 17 amino acids long. V was clipped by 3 bases and J by 3 bases; unmatched bases: 11. The CDR3 sequence: CASSDRHSGQANQPQHF. The CDR3 DNA reads as TGTGCCAGCAGTGACCGGCACTCCGGACAGGCCAATCAGCCCCAGCATTTT.

V gene TRBV9 combines with J gene TRBJ2-2; D gene ambiguous. The CDR3 runs 13 residues. Germline V lookup: CDR1 SGDLS, CDR2 YYNGEE. Trimming left V 3 bases short and J 1 base short, with 4 bases between. CDR3 amino acids: CASSGRNTGELFF. The CDR3 coding sequence is TGTGCCAGCAGCGGGAGGAACACCGGGGAGCTGTTTTTT.

The CDR3 DNA sequence: TGTGCCAGCAGTTACGAGGCGGGGAGCACAGATACGCAGTATTTT. This gives the protein CASSYEAGSTDTQYF. The V call is TRBV6-5, the J call TRBJ2-3, with D maybe TRBD2 (6 bases). Trimming took 2 bases from V and 0 from J, leaving 9 bases between them. This CDR3 contains 15 residues. The germline V gene encodes CDR1 MNHEY and CDR2 SVGAGI.

The rearrangement uses TRBV27 and TRBJ2-7; 9 bases are a match to TRBD2. The CDR3 runs 15 residues. V gave up 3 bases and J gave up 6 bases; unmatched junction bases: 9. In germline, CDR1 is MNHEY, CDR2 SMNVEV (reference sequence). The DNA for the CDR3 is TGTGCCAGCAGTTTCAAGCCGGGACTAGCTCCCGAGCAGTACTTC. Translated, it gives CASSFKPGLAPEQYF.

V gene TRBV6-5 combines with J gene TRBJ1-2, with 7 bases that match TRBD1. CDR1 is MNHEY and CDR2 is SVGAGI in the germline V gene. The CDR3 has 13 residues. The V segment lost 10 bases and the J segment 8 bases; nucleotides outside the gene matches: 13. CDR3 in amino acids: CATRVRRGDGYTF. The CDR3 DNA reads as TGTGCCACTAGAGTGCGCAGGGGGGACGGCTACACCTTC.

The chain combines TRBV5-1 with TRBJ1-2; no firm D call. Germline V gives CDR1 SGHRS, CDR2 YFSETQ. V gave up 3 bases and J gave up 4 bases, with 10 bases separating them. This CDR3 contains 13 residues. In DNA form, the CDR3 reads TGCGCCAGCAGCTCCGACGGGTCCTATGGCTACACCTTC. Residues: CASSSDGSYGYTF.

The V gene is TRBV6-5, the J gene TRBJ2-1, with 8 bases identical to TRBD1. V was clipped by 0 bases and J by 4 bases; unmatched bases: 5. CDR1 is MNHEY, CDR2 SVGAGI, per germline. CDR3 size: 16 residues. CDR3 DNA sequence: TGTGCCAGCAGTTACTCGATGACAGGGGCTTACAATGAGCAGTTCTTC. Translated, it gives CASSYSMTGAYNEQFF.

CDR3 sequence (DNA): TGTGCCAGCACCGTCTGGGAGCCAAAGAACACTGAAGCTTTCTTT. This encodes CASTVWEPKNTEAFF. This sequence joins TRBV5-5 and TRBJ1-1, with unresolved D. The CDR3 has 15 residues. Trimming removed 6 bases from V and 1 base from J, with 16 bases in between. CDR1 is SGHKS, CDR2 YYEKEE, per germline (reference sequence).

V usage is TRBV15 and J usage is TRBJ2-7; 7 positions agree with TRBD1. Losses at the gene ends were 3 bases for V and 0 bases for J; bases not matched to a gene: 5. Per germline, CDR1 LNHNV and CDR2 YYDKDF (reference sequence). This CDR3 has 15 residues. The DNA for the CDR3 is TGTGCCACCAGCAGCCGACAGGGTACCTCCTACGAGCAGTACTTC. Translating gives CATSSRQGTSYEQYF.

The rearrangement joins TRBV14 to TRBJ2-1; 9 bases are shared with TRBD1. The ends lost 5 bases at V and 9 bases at J; junction bases unmatched: 11. The CDR3 is 15 residues long. Per germline, CDR1 SGHDN and CDR2 FVKESK. Written as DNA, the CDR3 is TGTGCCAGCAGCTTCCCGGGACAGGGATTAATTGAGCAGTTCTTC. Protein: CASSFPGQGLIEQFF.

A few counts support this clone. The chain is built from TRBV19 and TRBJ1-3, with 8 bases aligning to TRBD1. The CDR3 extends over 14 amino acids. V lost 6 bases to trimming and J lost 2 bases; unmatched junction nucleotides: 3. Germline V gene data show CDR1 as LNHDA and CDR2 as SQIVND (reference sequence). The CDR3 sequence is CASSWTGTGNTIYF. CDR3 coding DNA: TGTGCCAGTAGCTGGACAGGGACTGGAAACACCATATATTTT.

The genes are TRBV28 and TRBJ2-2; 8 bases line up with TRBD2. The germline V gene has CDR1 MDHEN and CDR2 SYDVKM. The CDR3 is made up of 14 amino acids. J was trimmed by 5 bases and V by 7 bases; bases with no gene match: 6. CDR3: CASTSGGRTGELFF. CDR3 in DNA: TGTGCCAGCACAAGCGGGGGAAGAACCGGGGAGCTGTTTTTT.

V usage is TRBV6-1 and J usage is TRBJ2-2; TRBD2 agrees at 9 bases. With 0 bases clipped from V and 5 bases from J, the junction kept 7 bases outside the gene matches. CDR1 and CDR2 (germline): MNHNS, SASEGT. The CDR3 is made up of 17 amino acids. Here the CDR3 reads CASSEARGGRRTGELFF. The CDR3 DNA follows: TGTGCCAGCAGTGAAGCGCGGGGGGGCCGAAGGACCGGGGAGCTGTTTTTT.

V and J are TRBV7-9 and TRBJ2-2; D not certain. Trimming removed 4 bases at V and 6 bases at J, with 9 bases between. This CDR3 is built from 13 residues. Germline CDR1 and CDR2: SEHNR and FQNEAQ (reference sequence). The CDR3 loop reads CASSSSSAGELFF. CDR3 DNA: TGTGCCAGCAGCTCATCTTCAGCCGGGGAGCTGTTTTTT.

The chain couples TRBV11-2 to TRBJ1-4; 11 nucleotides agree with TRBD1. Germline CDR1 reads SGHAT; CDR2 reads FQNNGV. The CDR3 runs to 15 residues. J lost 8 bases, V lost 6 bases, and 8 bases had no gene match. CDR3 nucleotide sequence: TGTGCCAGCAGGAGGCCGGGACAGGGGGAGGAAAAACTGTTTTTT. This encodes CASRRPGQGEEKLFF.

The V gene is TRBV4-2, the J gene TRBJ2-5; D is uncertain. In germline, CDR1 is LGHNA, CDR2 YNFKEQ. The CDR3 has 15 residues. V gave up 2 bases and J gave up 4 bases, with 14 bases separating them. The CDR3 is CASSQPQTHGETQYF. As DNA, the CDR3 is TGTGCCAGCAGCCAACCCCAAACCCACGGAGAGACCCAGTACTTC.

This clone was observed once. The DNA of the CDR3 is TGTGCCAGCAGCCCGGGACAGTACAATGAGCAGTTCTTC. Translated: CASSPGQYNEQFF. The chain employs TRBV14 and TRBJ2-1, with 7 bases that match TRBD1. Per the germline V gene, CDR1 is SGHDN and CDR2 is FVKESK. CDR3 length: 13 amino acids. Trimming removed 4 bases from V and 4 bases from J; junction bases left unmatched: 1. The full variable domain, in which reference TRBV14 and TRBJ2-1 provide the parts outside the CDR3, is EAGVTQFPSHSVIEKGQTVTLRCDPISGHDNLYWYRRVMGKEIKFLLHFVKESKQDESGMPNNRFLAERTGGTYSTLKVQPAELEDSGVYFCASSPGQYNEQFFGPGTRLTVL.

The J gene is TRBJ2-2, the V gene TRBV4-3, with a possible D match to TRBD1 (5 bases). This CDR3 comprises 17 residues. Trimming pared 4 bases from V and 1 base from J, leaving 16 bases between. Germline loops: CDR1 LGHNA, CDR2 YSLEER. The CDR3 sequence is CASSPTLLDRNTGELFF. CDR3 sequence (DNA): TGCGCCAGCAGCCCGACTCTTTTAGACAGGAACACCGGGGAGCTGTTTTTT.

The rearrangement links TRBV9 to TRBJ2-5, with 7 bases aligning to TRBD1. CDR1 and CDR2 from the germline V gene are SGDLS and YYNGEE. The CDR3 runs 16 residues. V lost 3 bases, J lost 2 bases, and 10 bases stayed unmatched. CDR3 nucleotides: TGTGCCAGCAGCGCGACCCCGGGACAGTTTCAAGAGACCCAGTACTTC. Its translation is CASSATPGQFQETQYF.

The chain uses TRBV5-1 and TRBJ2-5; TRBD2 is a possible D gene (6 bases). The CDR3 is 14 residues long. Trimming took off 4 bases at V and 2 bases at J, with 12 bases between the two ends. Germline CDR1 SGHRS, CDR2 YFSETQ. This CDR3 reads CASSTRLVQETQYF. In nucleotides, the CDR3 is TGCGCCAGCAGCACCAGACTAGTACAAGAGACCCAGTACTTC.

CDR3 loop: CASSPLNFYGYTF. CDR3 coding DNA: TGTGCCAGCAGTCCTTTAAATTTCTATGGCTACACCTTC. V is TRBV28 and J is TRBJ1-2; D gene unclear. Germline values: CDR1 MDHEN, CDR2 SYDVKM. Trimming pared 5 bases from V and 4 bases from J, leaving 11 bases between. CDR3 size: 13 residues.

V and J are TRBV27 and TRBJ1-5; no clear D. The V end lost 0 bases, the J end lost 6 bases, and 12 bases lay between the germline ends. The CDR3 contains 15 residues. Germline lookup yields CDR1 MNHEY and CDR2 SMNVEV (reference sequence). The CDR3 spells CASSLSHLGGQPQHF. CDR3 DNA sequence: TGTGCCAGCAGTTTATCCCACCTAGGAGGTCAGCCCCAGCATTTT.

The chain is built from TRBV5-4 and TRBJ2-5, with D maybe TRBD1 (5 bases). This CDR3 has 15 amino acids. The germline V gene has CDR1 SGHNT and CDR2 YYREEE (reference sequence). The V and J ends lost 0 bases and 1 base respectively, with 10 bases between them. The CDR3 DNA is TGTGCCAGCAGCTTGGGGGGCCCAGGCCAAGAGACCCAGTACTTC. Amino acids: CASSLGGPGQETQYF.

The rearrangement uses TRBV30 and TRBJ2-7; D perhaps matches TRBD1 (6 bases). Trimming took 5 bases from V and 6 from J, leaving 11 bases between them. Germline CDR1 and CDR2: GTSNPN and SVGIG (reference sequence). This CDR3 comprises 11 residues. The CDR3, as DNA: TGTGCCTGGGAACGGACAGTCGAGCAGTACTTC. Protein sequence: CAWERTVEQYF.

The gene calls are TRBV6-5 and TRBJ1-4, with D perhaps matching TRBD1 (6 bases). Germline lookup yields CDR1 MNHEY and CDR2 SVGAGI. The V end was cut by 0 bases, the J end by 8 bases, with 13 bases between. The CDR3 extends over 15 amino acids. The CDR3 region has the DNA TGTGCCAGCAGTTACTCGAGAAGGGGGGGCGAAAAACTGTTTTTT. Translation: CASSYSRRGGEKLFF.

The chain joins TRBV3-1 (or the pseudogene TRBV3-2) to TRBJ2-5; TRBD1 matches 12 bases. J gave up 5 bases and V 5 bases, and 3 bases lay outside the gene matches. Germline lookup yields CDR1 LGHDT and CDR2 YNNKEL (reference sequence). The CDR3 has 14 amino acids. In nucleotides, the CDR3 is TGTGCCAGCAGCGGGGACAGGGGGCCCGAGACCCAGTACTTC. Its protein product is CASSGDRGPETQYF.

This rearrangement joins TRBV10-3 to TRBJ1-5; tentatively, D is TRBD1 (6 bases). Per germline, CDR1 ENHRY and CDR2 SYGVKD. With 5 bases removed from V and 1 base from J, the gap between germline ends came to 12 bases. The CDR3 sequence is 15 residues long. CDR3 bases: TGTGCCATCAGTAGCAGGGGTGGGAGCAATCAGCCCCAGCATTTT. This gives the protein CAISSRGGSNQPQHF.